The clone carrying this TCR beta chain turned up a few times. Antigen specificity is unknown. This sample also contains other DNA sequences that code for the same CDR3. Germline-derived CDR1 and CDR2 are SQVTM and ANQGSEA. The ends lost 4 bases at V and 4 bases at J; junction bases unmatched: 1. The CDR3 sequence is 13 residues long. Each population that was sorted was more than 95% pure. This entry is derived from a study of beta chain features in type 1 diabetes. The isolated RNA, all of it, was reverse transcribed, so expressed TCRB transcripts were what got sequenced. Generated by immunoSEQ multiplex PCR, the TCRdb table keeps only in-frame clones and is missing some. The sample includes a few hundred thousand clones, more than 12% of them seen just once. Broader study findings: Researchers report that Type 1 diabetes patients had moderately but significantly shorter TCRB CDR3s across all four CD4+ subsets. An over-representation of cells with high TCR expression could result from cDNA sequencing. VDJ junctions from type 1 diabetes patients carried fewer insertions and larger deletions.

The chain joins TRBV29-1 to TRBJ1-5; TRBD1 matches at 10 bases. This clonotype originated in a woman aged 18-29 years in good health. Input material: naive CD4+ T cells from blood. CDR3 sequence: CSVAGQGNQPQHF. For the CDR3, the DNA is TGCAGCGTTGCGGGACAGGGGAATCAGCCCCAGCATTTT.